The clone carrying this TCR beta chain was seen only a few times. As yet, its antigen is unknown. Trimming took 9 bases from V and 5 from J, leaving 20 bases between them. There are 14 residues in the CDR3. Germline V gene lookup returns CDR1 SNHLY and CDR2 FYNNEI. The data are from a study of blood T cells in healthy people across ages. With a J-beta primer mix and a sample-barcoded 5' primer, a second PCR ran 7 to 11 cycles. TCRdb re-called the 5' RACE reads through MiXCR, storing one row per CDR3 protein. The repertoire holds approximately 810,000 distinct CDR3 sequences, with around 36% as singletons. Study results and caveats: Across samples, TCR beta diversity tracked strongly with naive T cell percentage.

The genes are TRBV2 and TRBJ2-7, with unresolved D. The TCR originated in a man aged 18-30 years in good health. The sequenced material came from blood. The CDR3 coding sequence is TGTGCCAGTTACCAGGAAGTTAAAGGGAACGAGCAGTACTTC. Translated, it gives CASYQEVKGNEQYF.